This T cell receptor (beta chain) was captured in a study of T cells expressing NK-cell markers. TCRdb re-called the 5' RACE reads, yielding one record per CDR3 amino acid sequence without DNA. Recorded for this sample: 200,000 to 300,000 distinct CDR3 sequences. The germline CDR1 and CDR2 sequences are MNHEY and SVGAGI. The CDR3 loop spans 17 amino acids. This receptor was obtained from a man between 18 and 29 years old in good health. This chain uses TRBV6-5 with TRBJ1-2; no DNA is available, so the TRBD1 call from TCRdb remains unchecked. Specimen: blood T cells: a sorted CD56 or NKG2C T cell subset, CD4+ or CD8+ T cells, or bulk PBMC T cells (not recorded which). CDR3: CASRATGQSRSGHGYTF.